This TCR beta chain was recorded in a study of PD-1 blockade in mismatch repair-deficient tumors. With regard to this clone: What it recognizes is unknown.

Assay used: immunoSEQ multiplex PCR; TCRdb lists only in-frame clones, some missing. The sample has about 9,500 clones; 90% to 95% are singletons. Time point denoted: roughly 10-day in vitro stimulation with candidate neoantigen peptide 3. Mismatch repair deficiency was confirmed in all patients, by PCR or immunohistochemistry. About seven ELISpot-reactive neoantigen peptides each drove a roughly 9-day in vitro stimulation. The V gene's germline CDR1 is LNHDA and CDR2 SQIVND (reference sequence). This CDR3 region has 14 residues. V lost 4 bases and J lost 5, with 14 bases in between. This sequence originates from an adult with mismatch repair-deficient cancer. The chain recombines TRBV19 with TRBJ2-5; D is uncertain. This specimen was cells cultured in vitro, taken from a patient treated with pembrolizumab. The CDR3 spells CASSNPQAQETQYF. Here the CDR3 DNA reads TGTGCCAGTAGTAACCCGCAGGCCCAGGAGACCCAGTACTTC.